This T cell receptor (beta chain) was sequenced for a study of T-cell memory formation after mild COVID-19. Findings and caveats of the study: Researchers found some responding clones in pre-infection memory, a sign that cross-reactive memory joined.

TCRdb processed the 5' RACE reads anew with MiXCR; each CDR3 protein has one entry. The sample has under 300,000 distinct CDR3 sequences, 8.5% to 9.5% seen once; the top ten hold 22%. This clonotype came up a few times. The antigen is unknown. V lost 5 bases, J lost 2 bases, and 3 bases stayed unmatched. The CDR3 length is 15 residues. Germline-derived CDR1 and CDR2 are MNHEY and SVGAGI. Source material: PBMCs or a T cell subset sorted from them (not recorded which). V is TRBV6-5 and J is TRBJ2-3; 11 nucleotides line up with TRBD2. This receptor was obtained from a young man who had mild COVID-19 (a few samples of this study predate the infection). Cell type and time point are not known. The CDR3 DNA reads TGTGCCAGCAGTATTAGCGGGGGGGACACAGATACGCAGTATTTT. Protein product: CASSISGGDTDTQYF.